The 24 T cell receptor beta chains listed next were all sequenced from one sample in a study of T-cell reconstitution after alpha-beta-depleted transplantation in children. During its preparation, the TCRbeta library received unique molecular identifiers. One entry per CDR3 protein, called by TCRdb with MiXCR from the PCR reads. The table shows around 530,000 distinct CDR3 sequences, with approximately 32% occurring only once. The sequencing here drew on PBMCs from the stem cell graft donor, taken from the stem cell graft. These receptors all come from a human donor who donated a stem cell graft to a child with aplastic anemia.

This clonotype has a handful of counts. CDR3 coding DNA: TGCGCCAGCAGCGGGATTTCCCAGCCTAGCACAGATACGCAGTATTTT. It translates to CASSGISQPSTDTQYF. The chain combines TRBV5-1 with TRBJ2-3; D gene uncertain. Deletions cut 4 bases from V and 0 bases from J, with 15 bases between. The CDR3 contains 16 residues. Looked up from germline, CDR1 is SGHRS and CDR2 is YFSETQ. Based on the CDR3 plus reference TRBV5-1 and TRBJ2-3, the full variable domain is KAGVTQTPRYLIKTRGQQVTLSCSPISGHRSVSWYQQTPGQGLQFLFEYFSETQRNKGNFPGRFSGRQFSNSRSEMNVSTLELGDSALYLCASSGISQPSTDTQYFGPGTRLTVL.

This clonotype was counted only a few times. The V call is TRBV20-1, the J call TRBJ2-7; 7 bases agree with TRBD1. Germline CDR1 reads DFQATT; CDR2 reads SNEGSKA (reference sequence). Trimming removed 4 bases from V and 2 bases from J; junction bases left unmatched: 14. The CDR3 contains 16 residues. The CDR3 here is CSAIRQGNKWAYEQYF. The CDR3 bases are TGCAGTGCTATAAGACAGGGAAATAAGTGGGCCTACGAGCAGTACTTC.

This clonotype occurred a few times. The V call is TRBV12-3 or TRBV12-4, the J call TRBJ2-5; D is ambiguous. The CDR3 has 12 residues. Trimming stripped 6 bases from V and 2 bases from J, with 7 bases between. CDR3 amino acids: CASSVTQETQYF. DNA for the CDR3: TGTGCCAGCAGCGTCACACAAGAGACCCAGTACTTC.

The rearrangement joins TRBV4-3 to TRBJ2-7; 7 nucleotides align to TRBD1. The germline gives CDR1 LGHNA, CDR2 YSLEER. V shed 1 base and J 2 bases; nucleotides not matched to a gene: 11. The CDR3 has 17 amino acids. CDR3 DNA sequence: TGCGCCAGCAGCCAAGCAATGGCCCGGGACAGCCCCTACGAGCAGTACTTC. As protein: CASSQAMARDSPYEQYF.

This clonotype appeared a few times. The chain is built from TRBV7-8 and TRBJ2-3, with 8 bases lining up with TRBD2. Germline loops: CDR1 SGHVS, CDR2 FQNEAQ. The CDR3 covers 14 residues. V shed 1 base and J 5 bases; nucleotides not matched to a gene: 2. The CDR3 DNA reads TGTGCCAGCAGCTTAGTCACTAGCGGAGATACGCAGTATTTT. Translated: CASSLVTSGDTQYF.

CDR3 coding DNA: TGTGCCAGCAGTGAAGCTAGGCTTAGCAATCAGCCCCAGCATTTT. It translates to CASSEARLSNQPQHF. The chain couples TRBV6-1 to TRBJ1-5; D not certain. This CDR3 is built from 15 residues. Germline V gene data show CDR1 as MNHNS and CDR2 as SASEGT. V was clipped by 0 bases and J by 0 bases, with 6 bases between them.

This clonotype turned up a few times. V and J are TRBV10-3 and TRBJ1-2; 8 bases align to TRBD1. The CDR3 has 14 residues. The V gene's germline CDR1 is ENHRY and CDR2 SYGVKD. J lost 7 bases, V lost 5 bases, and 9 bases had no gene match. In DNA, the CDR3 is TGTGCCATCAGTAAGGACAGGGCCACGGGTGGCTACACCTTC. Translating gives CAISKDRATGGYTF.

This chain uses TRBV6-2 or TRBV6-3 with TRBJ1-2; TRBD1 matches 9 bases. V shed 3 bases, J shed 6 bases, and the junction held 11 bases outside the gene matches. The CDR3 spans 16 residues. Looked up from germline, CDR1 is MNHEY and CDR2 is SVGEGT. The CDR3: CASSYRSGTGSNGYTF. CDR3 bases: TGTGCCAGCAGTTATCGGTCCGGGACAGGGTCGAATGGCTACACCTTC.

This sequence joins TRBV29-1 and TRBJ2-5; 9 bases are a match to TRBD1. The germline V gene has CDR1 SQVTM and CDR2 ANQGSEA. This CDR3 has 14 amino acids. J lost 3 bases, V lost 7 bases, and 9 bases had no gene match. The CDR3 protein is CSGLWGTGKETQYF. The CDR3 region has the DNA TGCAGCGGTCTCTGGGGGACAGGGAAAGAGACCCAGTACTTC.

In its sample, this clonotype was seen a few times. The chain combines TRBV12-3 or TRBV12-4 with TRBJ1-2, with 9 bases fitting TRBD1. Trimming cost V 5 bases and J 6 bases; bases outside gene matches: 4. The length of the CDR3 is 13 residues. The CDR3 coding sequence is TGTGCCAGCAGTCGAGGGACAGGGAATGGCTACACCTTC. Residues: CASSRGTGNGYTF.

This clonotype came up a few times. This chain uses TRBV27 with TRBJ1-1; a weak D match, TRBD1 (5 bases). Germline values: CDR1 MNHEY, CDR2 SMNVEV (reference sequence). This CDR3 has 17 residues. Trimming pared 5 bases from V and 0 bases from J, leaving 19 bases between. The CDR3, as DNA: TGTGCCAGCAGTGATCGCGATCTTGGGGCCATGAACACTGAAGCTTTCTTT. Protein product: CASSDRDLGAMNTEAFF.

Here the CDR3 DNA reads TGTGCCAGTAGTATAGAACATCAGGCGACCTACGAGCAGTACTTC. Its translation: CASSIEHQATYEQYF. The V and J genes are TRBV19 and TRBJ2-7; D is ambiguous. Between the trimmed V and J ends, which lost 0 bases and 2 bases, there was a span of 11 bases. Germline CDR1 reads LNHDA; CDR2 reads SQIVND (reference sequence). The CDR3 is 15 residues long.

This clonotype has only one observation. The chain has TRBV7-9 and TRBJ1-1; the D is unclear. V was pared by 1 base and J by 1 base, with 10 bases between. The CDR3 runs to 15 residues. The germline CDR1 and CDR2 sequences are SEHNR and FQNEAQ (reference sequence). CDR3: CASSLGGSRNTEAFF. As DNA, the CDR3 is TGTGCCAGCAGCTTAGGAGGGTCGAGGAACACTGAAGCTTTCTTT.

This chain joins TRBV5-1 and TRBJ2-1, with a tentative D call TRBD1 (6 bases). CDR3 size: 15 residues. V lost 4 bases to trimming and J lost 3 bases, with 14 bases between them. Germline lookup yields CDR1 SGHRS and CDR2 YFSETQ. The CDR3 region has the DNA TGCGCCAGCAGCCGGGCAACAGGGTTCTACAATGAGCAGTTCTTC. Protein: CASSRATGFYNEQFF.

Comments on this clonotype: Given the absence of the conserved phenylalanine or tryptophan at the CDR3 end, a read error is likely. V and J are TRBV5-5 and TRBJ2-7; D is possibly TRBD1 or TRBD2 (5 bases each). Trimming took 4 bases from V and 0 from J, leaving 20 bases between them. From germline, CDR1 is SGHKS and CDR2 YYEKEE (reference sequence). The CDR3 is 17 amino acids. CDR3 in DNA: TGTGCCAGCAGCCCTCCCGGTGGAGAGGGGTTCTCCTACGAGCAGTACTCC. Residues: CASSPPGGEGFSYEQYS.

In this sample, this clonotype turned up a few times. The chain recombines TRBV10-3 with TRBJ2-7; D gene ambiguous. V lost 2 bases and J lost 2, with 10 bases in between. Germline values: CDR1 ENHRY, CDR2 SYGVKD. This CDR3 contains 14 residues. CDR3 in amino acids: CAISEGGTTYEQYV. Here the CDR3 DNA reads TGTGCCATCAGTGAGGGCGGAACTACCTACGAGCAGTACGTC.

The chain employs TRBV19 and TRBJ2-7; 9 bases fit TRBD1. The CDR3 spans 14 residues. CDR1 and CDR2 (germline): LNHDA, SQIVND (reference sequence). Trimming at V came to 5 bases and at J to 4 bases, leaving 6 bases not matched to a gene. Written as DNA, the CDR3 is TGTGCCAGTAGTCCGGGACAGGGCGGGTACGAGCAGTACGTC. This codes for CASSPGQGGYEQYV.

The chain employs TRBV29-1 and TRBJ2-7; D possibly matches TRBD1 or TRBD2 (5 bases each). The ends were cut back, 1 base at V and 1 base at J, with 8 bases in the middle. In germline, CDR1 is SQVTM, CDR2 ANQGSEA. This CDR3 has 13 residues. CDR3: CSVEGDGSYEQYF. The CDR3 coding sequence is TGCAGCGTTGAAGGGGACGGTTCCTACGAGCAGTACTTC.

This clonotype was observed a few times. The CDR3 DNA is TGTGCCAGCAGCGTAGGGGAGACTTACTACGAGCAGTACTTC. This sequence encodes CASSVGETYYEQYF. J is TRBJ2-7 and V is TRBV9, with a possible D match to TRBD2 (5 bases). V was pared by 0 bases and J by 3 bases, with 10 bases between. The CDR3 has 14 residues. CDR1 and CDR2 from the germline V gene are SGDLS and YYNGEE.

The CDR3 sequence is CASTANRGRGTDTQYF. The CDR3 nucleotides read TGTGCCAGCACCGCTAACAGGGGGCGCGGCACAGATACGCAGTATTTT. The chain has TRBV5-5 and TRBJ2-3, with TRBD1 matching 9 bases. Germline CDR1 and CDR2: SGHKS and YYEKEE (reference sequence). V shed 6 bases, J shed 1 base, and the junction held 9 bases outside the gene matches. The CDR3 totals 16 residues.

DNA of the CDR3: TGTGCCAGCTCCCCCACGGGGATCTACAATGAGCAGTTCTTC. Its protein is CASSPTGIYNEQFF. V gene TRBV18 combines with J gene TRBJ2-1; weak D call: TRBD2 (5 bases). CDR3 length: 14 amino acids. Trimming took off 6 bases at V and 3 bases at J, with 12 bases between the two ends. Germline CDR1 reads KGHSH; CDR2 reads LQKENI.

Here the CDR3 DNA reads TGCAGCGCCCTGGGGGGGGGGCGAGAGACCCAGTACTTC. It is translated as CSALGGGRETQYF. The chain joins TRBV29-1 to TRBJ2-5, with D possibly matching TRBD2 (7 bases). Looked up from germline, CDR1 is SQVTM and CDR2 is ANQGSEA. Trimming stripped 7 bases from V and 4 bases from J, with 16 bases between. This CDR3 has 13 residues.

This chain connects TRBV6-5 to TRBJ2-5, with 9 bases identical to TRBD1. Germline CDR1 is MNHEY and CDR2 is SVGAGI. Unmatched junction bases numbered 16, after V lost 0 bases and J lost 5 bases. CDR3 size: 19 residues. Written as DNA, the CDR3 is TGTGCCAGCAGTTACTCGAGGACAGGGGATGCAGCGGAGTGGGAGACCCAGTACTTC. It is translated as CASSYSRTGDAAEWETQYF.

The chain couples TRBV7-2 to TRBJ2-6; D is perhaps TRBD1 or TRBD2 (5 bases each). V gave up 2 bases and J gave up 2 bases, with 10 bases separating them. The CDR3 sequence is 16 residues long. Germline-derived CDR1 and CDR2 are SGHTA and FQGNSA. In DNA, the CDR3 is TGTGCCAGCAGCTTATCCGGGGCCGCTGGGGCCAACGTCCTGACTTTC. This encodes CASSLSGAAGANVLTF.